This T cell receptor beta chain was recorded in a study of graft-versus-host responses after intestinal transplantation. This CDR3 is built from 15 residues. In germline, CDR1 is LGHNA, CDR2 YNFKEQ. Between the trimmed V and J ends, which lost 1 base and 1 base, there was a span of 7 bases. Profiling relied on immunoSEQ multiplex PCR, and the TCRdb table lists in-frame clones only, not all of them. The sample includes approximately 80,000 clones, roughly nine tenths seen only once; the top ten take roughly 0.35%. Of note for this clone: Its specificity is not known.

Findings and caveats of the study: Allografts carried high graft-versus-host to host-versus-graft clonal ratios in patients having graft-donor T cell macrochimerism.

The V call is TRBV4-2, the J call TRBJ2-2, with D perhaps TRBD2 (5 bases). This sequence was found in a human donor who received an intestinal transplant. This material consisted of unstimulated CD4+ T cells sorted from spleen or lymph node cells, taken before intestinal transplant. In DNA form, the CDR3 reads TGTGCCAGCAGCCAAGCGCGGGTGAACACCGGGGAGCTGTTTTTT. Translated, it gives CASSQARVNTGELFF.